These 16 T cell receptor beta chains were all obtained from the same sample, sequenced in a study of T cells in Graves' hyperthyroidism and ophthalmopathy. RNA transcripts served as the template for amplifying TCR beta CDR3 regions. An initial round of RT-PCR targeting the TCR CDR3 relied on the HTBI primer set. TCRdb used MiXCR to reprocess the multiplex PCR reads, holding one entry per CDR3 protein. The table shows 300,000 to 350,000 distinct CDR3 sequences, with roughly 17% occurring only once. Specimen: blood. Every receptor here comes from a man aged 25-45 years with Graves' hyperthyroidism.

This clonotype was picked up many times. The chain couples TRBV19 to TRBJ1-5, with 8 bases matching TRBD1. CDR1 and CDR2 from the germline V gene are LNHDA and SQIVND (reference sequence). V shed 6 bases and J 2 bases; nucleotides not matched to a gene: 6. The CDR3 sequence is 15 residues long. CDR3 residues: CASSLTGVGNQPQHF. CDR3 DNA: TGTGCCAGTAGCCTGACAGGGGTGGGCAATCAGCCCCAGCATTTT. Full variable domain (missing parts from reference TRBV19 and TRBJ1-5): DGGITQSPKYLFRKEGQNVTLSCEQNLNHDAMYWYRQDPGQGLRLIYYSQIVNDFQKGDIAEGYSVSREKKESFPLTVTSAQKNPTAFYLCASSLTGVGNQPQHFGDGTRLSIL.

In its sample, this clonotype was seen many times. The chain links TRBV20-1 to TRBJ2-7; D remains ambiguous. The CDR3 runs to 12 residues. Germline CDR1 is DFQATT and CDR2 is SNEGSKA (reference sequence). The germline V and J ends were trimmed by 6 bases and 0 bases, with 9 bases remaining between them. The chain's CDR3 is CSASSGSYEQYF. CDR3 sequence (DNA): TGCAGTGCCTCGTCGGGCTCCTACGAGCAGTACTTC.

This clonotype was picked up a small number of times. The chain joins TRBV6-5 to TRBJ2-7; no clear D. The germline V gene encodes CDR1 MNHEY and CDR2 SVGAGI. V was trimmed by 2 bases and J by 2 bases, leaving 7 bases between them. This CDR3 is 13 amino acids long. The CDR3 loop reads CASSYRPTYEQYF. The CDR3, as DNA: TGTGCCAGCAGTTACCGGCCTACCTACGAGCAGTACTTC.

V is TRBV30 and J is TRBJ2-6; D is ambiguous. This CDR3 is 13 amino acids long. Germline V gene sequence: CDR1 GTSNPN, CDR2 SVGIG (reference sequence). V was trimmed by 7 bases and J by 2 bases, leaving 9 bases between them. The CDR3 DNA reads TGTGCCTCGATCAGCCCTGGGGCCAACGTCCTGACTTTC. Its translation: CASISPGANVLTF.

This clonotype was counted between two and nine times. The CDR3 DNA follows: TGTGCCAGCAGTTGGGGGGGACACGAGCAGTACTTC. It is translated as CASSWGGHEQYF. J is TRBJ2-7 and V is TRBV28; 7 nucleotides align to TRBD2. Trimming at V came to 4 bases and at J to 5 bases, leaving 2 bases not matched to a gene. Per germline, CDR1 MDHEN and CDR2 SYDVKM. The length of the CDR3 is 12 residues. The full variable domain, completed using reference TRBV28 and TRBJ2-7, is DVKVTQSSRYLVKRTGEKVFLECVQDMDHENMFWYRQDPGLGLRLIYFSYDVKMKEKGDIPEGYSVSREKKERFSLILESASTNQTSMYLCASSWGGHEQYFGPGTRLTVT.

The rearrangement uses TRBV19 and TRBJ1-3; D is unresolved. The CDR3 spans 11 residues. Germline CDR1 and CDR2: LNHDA and SQIVND (reference sequence). V was trimmed by 6 bases and J by 8 bases, leaving 8 bases between them. The DNA for the CDR3 is TGTGCCAGTAGCACGGCTGACACCATATATTTT. Translated, it gives CASSTADTIYF.

In the case of this clonotype: Possible read error: a much larger clone is one base away. The CDR3 coding sequence is TGTGCCAGCAGTCTTATAGAGGGTCAGCCCCAGCATTTT. It is translated as CASSLIEGQPQHF. The chain couples TRBV28 to TRBJ1-5; D not certain. Trimming stripped 5 bases from V and 6 bases from J, with 11 bases between. Germline values: CDR1 MDHEN, CDR2 SYDVKM. The CDR3 has 13 residues.

The rearrangement joins TRBV6-1 to TRBJ2-3; D might be TRBD1 (5 bases). CDR1 is MNHNS and CDR2 is SASEGT in the germline V gene. This CDR3 has 13 residues. The germline V and J ends were trimmed by 3 bases and 6 bases, with 10 bases remaining between them. The CDR3 loop reads CASSDSYRDTQYF. In nucleotides, the CDR3 is TGTGCCAGCAGTGACTCCTACAGGGATACGCAGTATTTT.

V and J are TRBV20-1 and TRBJ1-1, with D perhaps TRBD1 (5 bases). Germline V gene data show CDR1 as DFQATT and CDR2 as SNEGSKA (reference sequence). The germline V and J ends were trimmed by 6 bases and 1 base, with 18 bases remaining between them. The CDR3 length is 15 residues. CDR3 sequence reads: CSASIPRAQNTEAFF. The CDR3 DNA sequence: TGCAGTGCCAGCATCCCCAGGGCGCAGAACACTGAAGCTTTCTTT.

This clonotype occurred many times. The chain couples TRBV27 to TRBJ2-7, with TRBD1 matching 9 bases. The germline gives CDR1 MNHEY, CDR2 SMNVEV (reference sequence). The CDR3 covers 16 residues. The J segment lost 4 bases and the V segment lost 6 bases, leaving 13 bases of the junction unmatched. CDR3 sequence (DNA): TGTGCCAGCAGGCTACAGGGGGCCAACTCATTATACGAGCAGTACTTC. This gives the protein CASRLQGANSLYEQYF.

The V gene is TRBV24-1, the J gene TRBJ2-1; the match to TRBD1 covers 9 bases. The V segment lost 6 bases and the J segment 9 bases; nucleotides outside the gene matches: 11. This CDR3 spans 15 amino acids. From germline, CDR1 is KGHDR and CDR2 SFDVKD. This CDR3 is CATSSPGQGGFEQFF. The CDR3 bases are TGTGCCACCAGTTCCCCGGGACAGGGAGGTTTTGAGCAGTTCTTC.

This clonotype was seen a few times. V gene TRBV2 combines with J gene TRBJ2-1, with D tentatively TRBD1 (6 bases). The V end lost 6 bases, the J end lost 4 bases, and 10 bases lay between the germline ends. The CDR3 consists of 13 residues. Germline CDR1 and CDR2: SNHLY and FYNNEI. The CDR3 DNA follows: TGTGCCAGCAGCCAGGGGAAGTACAATGAGCAGTTCTTC. Translating it yields CASSQGKYNEQFF.

This clonotype was detected many times. The J gene is TRBJ2-1, the V gene TRBV2; D is unclear. CDR3 length equals 13 residues. Germline V gives CDR1 SNHLY, CDR2 FYNNEI. V was cut by 2 bases and J by 3 bases, with 5 bases left in between. In DNA, the CDR3 is TGTGCCAGCAGTGAATCGATCTACAATGAGCAGTTCTTC. Translated, it gives CASSESIYNEQFF.

This clonotype was seen many times. This chain connects TRBV3-1 to TRBJ1-5; weak D call: TRBD1 (5 bases). Germline V lookup: CDR1 LGHDT, CDR2 YNNKEL (reference sequence). Trimming pared 2 bases from V and 11 bases from J, leaving 16 bases between. The CDR3 has 14 amino acids. The CDR3 nucleotides read TGTGCCAGCAGCCAAACAGGCCAGGATGTAGCCCAGCATTTT. Amino acid sequence: CASSQTGQDVAQHF.

This clonotype was observed many times. The chain employs TRBV13 and TRBJ2-1, with 8 bases identical to TRBD2. V shed 5 bases, J shed 7 bases, and the junction held 10 bases outside the gene matches. The CDR3 contains 15 residues. Germline V lookup: CDR1 PRHDT, CDR2 FYEKMQ (reference sequence). The CDR3 sequence is CASSKREFGLNEQFF. The CDR3 DNA sequence: TGTGCCAGCAGCAAGCGGGAGTTTGGTCTGAATGAGCAGTTCTTC.

The table lists this clonotype with many counts. This chain uses TRBV2 with TRBJ1-6; D gene unclear. Trimming left V 8 bases short and J 7 bases short, with 12 bases between. Germline V lookup: CDR1 SNHLY, CDR2 FYNNEI. The CDR3 consists of 13 residues. CDR3: CASLTASNSPLHF. DNA for the CDR3: TGTGCCAGCCTGACGGCTTCCAATTCACCCCTCCACTTT.